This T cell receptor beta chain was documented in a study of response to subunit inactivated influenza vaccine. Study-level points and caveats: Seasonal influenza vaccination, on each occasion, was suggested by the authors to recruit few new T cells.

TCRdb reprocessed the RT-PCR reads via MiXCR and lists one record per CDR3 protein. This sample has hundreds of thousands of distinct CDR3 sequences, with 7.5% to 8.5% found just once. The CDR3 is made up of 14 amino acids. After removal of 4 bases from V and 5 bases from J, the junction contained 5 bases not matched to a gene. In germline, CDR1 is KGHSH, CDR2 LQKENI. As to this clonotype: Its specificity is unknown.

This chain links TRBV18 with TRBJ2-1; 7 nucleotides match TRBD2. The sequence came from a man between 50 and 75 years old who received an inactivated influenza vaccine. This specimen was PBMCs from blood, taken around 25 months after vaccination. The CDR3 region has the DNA TGTGCCAGCTCACATGGGCGGGGGAACAATGAGCAGTTCTTC. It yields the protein CASSHGRGNNEQFF.